This TCR beta chain was documented in a study of T-cell memory formation after mild COVID-19. Whole-study findings and limits: Clones contracting across day 15 to 85 had a balanced CD4/CD8 profile; later expanding clones leaned CD4+. The authors left the SARS-CoV-2 specificity of second-wave clones peaking on day 37 unconfirmed.

In this sample, this clonotype turned up a few times. What it binds is unknown. Germline CDR1 and CDR2: SGHVS and FQNEAQ. The CDR3 sequence is 12 residues long. Trimming left V 5 bases short and J 8 bases short, with 9 bases between. TCRdb reprocessed the 5' RACE reads via MiXCR and lists one record per CDR3 protein. The repertoire includes around 130,000 distinct CDR3 sequences, approximately 15% of them detected once, and 4.5% to 6.5% sits in the top ten. The TCR originated in a young man who had mild COVID-19 (a few samples of this study predate the infection). Cell type and time point are not known. Sequenced material: PBMCs or a T cell subset sorted from them (not recorded which). The V gene is TRBV7-8, the J gene TRBJ1-4; the D is unclear. The CDR3, as DNA: TGTGCCAGCAGCAACCGGAGGGAAAAACTGTTTTTT. Translated: CASSNRREKLFF. Looking up the rest from reference TRBV7-8 and TRBJ1-4 gives the full variable domain: GAGVSQSPRYKVAKRGQDVALRCDPISGHVSLFWYQQALGQGPEFLTYFQNEAQLDKSGLPSDRFFAERPEGSVSTLKIQRTQQEDSAVYLCASSNRREKLFFGSGTQLSVL.